The 21 T cell receptor beta chains given below trace back to one sample, sequenced in a study of beta chain features in type 1 diabetes. Study-wide findings and caveats: Shortening of TCRB CDR3s, moderate but significant, appeared in all four CD4+ subsets of Type 1 diabetes patients.

Their cognate antigens are unknown. Every bit of the isolated RNA underwent reverse transcription, so sequencing read expressed TCRB transcripts. The table came from immunoSEQ multiplex PCR; TCRdb's copy has only in-frame clones and leaves some out. This table has 120,000 or so clones, roughly 17% appearing once. Sequencing was carried out using central memory CD4+ T cells from blood. These receptors all come from a man aged 18-30 years with type 1 diabetes.

The gene calls are TRBV4-3 and TRBJ2-5, with D possibly TRBD1 on 6 matching bases. Germline CDR1 and CDR2: LGHNA and YSLEER. The CDR3 sequence is 13 residues long. Trimming removed 0 bases from V and 9 bases from J, with 11 bases in between. CDR3 nucleotides: TGCGCCAGCAGCCAAGATTTAGCAGGGGCCCAGTACTTC. It yields the protein CASSQDLAGAQYF.

CDR3 in amino acids: CASSQDGGETQYF. The DNA for the CDR3 is TGTGCCAGCAGCCAAGACGGAGGAGAGACCCAGTACTTC. The chain links TRBV4-2 to TRBJ2-5, with D perhaps TRBD2 (5 bases). There are 13 residues in the CDR3. CDR1 is LGHNA, CDR2 YNFKEQ, per germline. Deletions cut 0 bases from V and 4 bases from J, with 6 bases between.

This clone was seen a handful of times. The chain has TRBV4-2 and TRBJ2-3; D assignment may be TRBD1 or TRBD2 (6 bases each). The CDR3 runs 17 residues. Germline V gene sequence: CDR1 LGHNA, CDR2 YNFKEQ. Trimming took 1 base from V and 2 from J, leaving 16 bases between them. The CDR3 here is CASSQASRGAATDTQYF. DNA of the CDR3: TGTGCCAGCAGCCAAGCCTCAAGGGGGGCCGCCACAGATACGCAGTATTTT.

This chain uses TRBV19 with TRBJ1-5; D gene unclear. The germline CDR1 and CDR2 sequences are LNHDA and SQIVND (reference sequence). This CDR3 region has 13 residues. V lost 5 bases to trimming and J lost 5 bases, with 10 bases between them. For the CDR3, the DNA is TGTGCCAGTAGTGCGACGGAGTATCAGCCCCAGCATTTT. Translated: CASSATEYQPQHF.

The rearrangement joins TRBV5-1 to TRBJ1-2; D ambiguous. The CDR3 runs 14 residues. CDR1 is SGHRS, CDR2 YFSETQ, per germline. Trimming cost V 3 bases and J 4 bases, with 13 bases left between them. This chain's CDR3 is CASSSDVYSYGYTF. The CDR3 DNA is TGCGCCAGCAGCTCGGACGTTTACTCCTATGGCTACACCTTC. The complete variable domain, with remaining parts taken from reference TRBV5-1 and TRBJ1-2, reads KAGVTQTPRYLIKTRGQQVTLSCSPISGHRSVSWYQQTPGQGLQFLFEYFSETQRNKGNFPGRFSGRQFSNSRSEMNVSTLELGDSALYLCASSSDVYSYGYTFGSGTRLTVV.

This clone was seen at least ten times. The J gene is TRBJ2-1, the V gene TRBV4-1; no clear D gene. The CDR3 length is 17 residues. Per germline, CDR1 MGHRA and CDR2 YSYEKL. V dropped 3 bases and J dropped 1 base, with 16 bases sitting between them. CDR3 region: CASSQPPRRPSYNEQFF. In DNA form, the CDR3 reads TGCGCCAGCAGCCAGCCGCCCCGGCGGCCATCCTACAATGAGCAGTTCTTC.

This clone was observed a handful of times. This may stem from a read error, because a much larger clone lies one nucleotide away. This chain joins TRBV20-1 and TRBJ1-1, with D possibly matching TRBD1 (6 bases). CDR3 size: 11 residues. Germline V gene lookup returns CDR1 DFQATT and CDR2 SNEGSKA (reference sequence). The CDR3 is CRPPEGGGAFF. The CDR3 region has the DNA TGCAGGCCGCCCGAGGGAGGGGGAGCTTTCTTT.

In this sample, this clone turned up a few times. The rearrangement links TRBV11-2 to TRBJ2-3; D is uncertain. CDR1 and CDR2 from the germline V gene are SGHAT and FQNNGV. The CDR3 spans 15 residues. The V and J ends lost 4 bases and 6 bases respectively, with 17 bases between them. CDR3 region: CASSSLIAISDTQYF. DNA of the CDR3: TGTGCCAGCAGCTCCCTTATAGCTATCAGCGATACGCAGTATTTT.

The chain combines TRBV5-4 with TRBJ2-1; 8 bases map to TRBD1. After removal of 0 bases from V and 5 bases from J, the junction contained 4 bases not matched to a gene. The V gene's germline CDR1 is SGHNT and CDR2 YYREEE (reference sequence). This CDR3 comprises 15 residues. CDR3 sequence: CASSLGGQGNNEQFF. CDR3 DNA sequence: TGTGCCAGCAGCTTGGGCGGACAGGGAAACAATGAGCAGTTCTTC.

In regard to this clone: At the DNA level, this CDR3 is encoded by other sequences in the same sample as well. The chain employs TRBV18 and TRBJ2-7, with D hard to call. This CDR3 spans 12 amino acids. The V gene lost 2 bases and the J gene lost 3 bases, with 5 bases spanning the gap. Germline assignment: CDR1 KGHSH and CDR2 LQKENI. CDR3 sequence: CASSPGSYEQYF. CDR3 bases: TGTGCCAGCTCACCAGGAAGCTACGAGCAGTACTTC.

The chain recombines TRBV4-3 with TRBJ1-6; TRBD1 aligns across 8 bases. Germline loops: CDR1 LGHNA, CDR2 YSLEER. J gave up 8 bases and V 3 bases, and 9 bases lay outside the gene matches. The CDR3 is made up of 16 amino acids. The CDR3 DNA follows: TGCGCCAGCAGCCACCAAAACAGGGGGTGGGATTCACCCCTCCACTTT. This gives the protein CASSHQNRGWDSPLHF.

The chain joins TRBV4-1 to TRBJ2-2, with 9 bases that match TRBD1. The germline CDR1 and CDR2 sequences are MGHRA and YSYEKL. V shed 6 bases, J shed 6 bases, and the junction held 5 bases outside the gene matches. This CDR3 is built from 14 residues. The CDR3 DNA is TGCGCCAGCAGTCCGGGACAGGGCTCCGGGGAGCTGTTTTTT. This encodes CASSPGQGSGELFF.

The V call is TRBV5-8, the J call TRBJ2-7; no clear D. V dropped 2 bases and J dropped 6 bases, with 6 bases sitting between them. Germline-derived CDR1 and CDR2 are SGHTS and YDEGEE. CDR3 length: 11 amino acids. The CDR3 is CASSLSTEQYF. The CDR3 DNA is TGTGCCAGCAGCTTAAGTACCGAGCAGTACTTC.

In this sample, this clone turned up a few times. V and J are TRBV10-1 and TRBJ2-1, with TRBD1 matching over 7 bases. The CDR3 spans 13 residues. Looked up from germline, CDR1 is WNHNN and CDR2 is SYGVQD (reference sequence). The junction had 11 bases not matched to a gene; V was cut back by 3 bases and J by 15 bases. The CDR3 DNA is TGCGCCAGCAGTGACCATCGACAGGGAGATCCGTTCTTC. Amino acid sequence: CASSDHRQGDPFF.

The V and J genes are TRBV20-1 and TRBJ2-5; D call uncertain. The CDR3 totals 11 residues. Trimming shortened V by 4 bases and J by 4 bases, and 7 bases separated the two germline ends. The germline gives CDR1 DFQATT, CDR2 SNEGSKA (reference sequence). The CDR3 DNA reads TGCAGTGCTACAAAGGGAGAGACCCAGTACTTC. This gives the protein CSATKGETQYF.

The chain links TRBV15 to TRBJ1-1, with D perhaps matching TRBD1 (5 bases). The CDR3 runs to 13 residues. Per germline, CDR1 LNHNV and CDR2 YYDKDF (reference sequence). V lost 7 bases to trimming and J lost 5 bases, with 14 bases between them. The CDR3 here is CATIRPGTTEAFF. The CDR3 DNA sequence: TGTGCCACCATCCGCCCGGGGACTACTGAAGCTTTCTTT.

There are a few counts of this clone. This specimen includes other DNA sequences encoding the same CDR3. V is TRBV29-1 and J is TRBJ1-5; 7 nucleotides line up with TRBD1. CDR1 is SQVTM and CDR2 is ANQGSEA in the germline V gene. This CDR3 has 12 amino acids. J was trimmed by 6 bases and V by 7 bases; bases with no gene match: 6. Written as DNA, the CDR3 is TGCAGCGCTACCCAGGGGGGTCAGCCCCAGCATTTT. Translated, it gives CSATQGGQPQHF.

The chain carries TRBV7-3 and TRBJ2-3, with D hard to call. CDR3 length equals 16 residues. Trimming took off 2 bases at V and 0 bases at J, with 12 bases between the two ends. Germline V gene data show CDR1 as SGHTA and CDR2 as FQGTGA. The CDR3 DNA sequence: TGTGCCAGCAGCTTAGGTGCCCGCGCTAGCACAGATACGCAGTATTTT. Its protein product is CASSLGARASTDTQYF.

The sample holds many counts of this clone. This sequence joins TRBV11-2 and TRBJ2-3, with TRBD2 matching over 10 bases. The CDR3 is 17 residues long. J was trimmed by 4 bases and V by 1 base; bases with no gene match: 8. Germline V lookup: CDR1 SGHAT, CDR2 FQNNGV. CDR3 nucleotides: TGTGCCAGCAGCTTAGTGGCAGCGGGAGGGGGGCCAGATACGCAGTATTTT. Amino acids: CASSLVAAGGGPDTQYF.

This clone was observed at least ten times. The chain joins TRBV27 to TRBJ2-3; TRBD1 aligns across 7 bases. The CDR3 is 15 amino acids. J was trimmed by 7 bases and V by 6 bases; bases with no gene match: 13. From germline, CDR1 is MNHEY and CDR2 SMNVEV (reference sequence). The CDR3 reads CASRDLAGGFHTQYF. CDR3 coding DNA: TGTGCCAGCAGAGACTTAGCAGGGGGATTTCATACGCAGTATTTT.

This chain links TRBV5-6 with TRBJ2-1; 8 bases fit TRBD2. Germline loops: CDR1 SGHDT, CDR2 YYEEEE. The CDR3 is made up of 15 amino acids. Germline trimming cut 3 bases from V and 3 bases from J; bases unmatched to any gene: 5. The CDR3 sequence is CASSSLAGSYNEQFF. The CDR3 coding sequence is TGTGCCAGCAGCTCTTTAGCGGGAAGCTACAATGAGCAGTTCTTC.